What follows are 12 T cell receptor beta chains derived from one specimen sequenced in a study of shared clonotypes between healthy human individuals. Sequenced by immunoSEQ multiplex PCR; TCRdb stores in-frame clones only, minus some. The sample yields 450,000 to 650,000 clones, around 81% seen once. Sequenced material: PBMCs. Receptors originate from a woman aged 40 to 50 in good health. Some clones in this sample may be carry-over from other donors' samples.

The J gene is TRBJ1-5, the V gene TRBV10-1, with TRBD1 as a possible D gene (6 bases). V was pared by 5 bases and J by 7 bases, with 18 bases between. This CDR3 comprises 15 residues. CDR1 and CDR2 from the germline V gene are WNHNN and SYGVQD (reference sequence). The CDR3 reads CASSPGGGPGQPQHF. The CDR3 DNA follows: TGCGCCAGCAGTCCGGGAGGGGGGCCCGGGCAGCCCCAGCATTTT.

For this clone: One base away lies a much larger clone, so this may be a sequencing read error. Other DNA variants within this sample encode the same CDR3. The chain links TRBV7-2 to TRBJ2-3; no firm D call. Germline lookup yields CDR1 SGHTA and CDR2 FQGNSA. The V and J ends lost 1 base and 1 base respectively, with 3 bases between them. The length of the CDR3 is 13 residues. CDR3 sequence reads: CASSLVGTDTQYF. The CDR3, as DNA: TGTGCCAGCAGCTTAGTAGGCACAGATACGCAGTATTTT.

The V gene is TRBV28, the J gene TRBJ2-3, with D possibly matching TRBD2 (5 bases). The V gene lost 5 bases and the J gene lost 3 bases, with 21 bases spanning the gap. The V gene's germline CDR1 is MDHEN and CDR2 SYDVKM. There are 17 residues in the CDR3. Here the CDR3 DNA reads TGTGCCAGCAGTCCCCGGGCCTATTCCCGAGGGACAGATACGCAGTATTTT. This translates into CASSPRAYSRGTDTQYF.

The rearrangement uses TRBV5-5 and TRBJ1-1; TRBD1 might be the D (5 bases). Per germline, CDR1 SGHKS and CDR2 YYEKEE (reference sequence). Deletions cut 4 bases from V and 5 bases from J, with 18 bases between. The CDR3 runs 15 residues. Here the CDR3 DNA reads TGTGCCAGCAGCCCCCTTGGGGGGATAGGGACTGAAGCTTTCTTT. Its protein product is CASSPLGGIGTEAFF.

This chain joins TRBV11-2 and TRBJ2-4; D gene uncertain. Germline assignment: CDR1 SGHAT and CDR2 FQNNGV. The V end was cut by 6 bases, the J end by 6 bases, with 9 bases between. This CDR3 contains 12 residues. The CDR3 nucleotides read TGTGCCAGCAGGGCGGTTGGAAACATTCAGTACTTC. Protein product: CASRAVGNIQYF.

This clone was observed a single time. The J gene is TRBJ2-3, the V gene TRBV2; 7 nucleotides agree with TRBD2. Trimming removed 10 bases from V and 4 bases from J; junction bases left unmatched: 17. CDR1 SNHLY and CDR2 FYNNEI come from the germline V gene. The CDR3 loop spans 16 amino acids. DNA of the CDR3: TGTGCCACCACTCAGGCTAGCGGAAGAAGTGCAGATACGCAGTATTTT. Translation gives CATTQASGRSADTQYF.

CDR3 sequence: CASSPDSTYEQYF. CDR3 sequence (DNA): TGTGCCAGCAGCCCGGACAGCACCTACGAGCAGTACTTC. This chain links TRBV7-9 with TRBJ2-7, with TRBD1 as a possible D gene (6 bases). This CDR3 contains 13 residues. Germline CDR1 and CDR2: SEHNR and FQNEAQ (reference sequence). V gave up 5 bases and J gave up 2 bases, with 10 bases separating them.

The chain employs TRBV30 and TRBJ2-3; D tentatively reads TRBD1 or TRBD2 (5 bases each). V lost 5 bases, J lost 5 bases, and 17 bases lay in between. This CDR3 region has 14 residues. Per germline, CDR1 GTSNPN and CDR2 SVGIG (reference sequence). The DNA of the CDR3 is TGTGCCTGGGGAATCCGGGGAACAGGAGATACGCAGTATTTT. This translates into CAWGIRGTGDTQYF.

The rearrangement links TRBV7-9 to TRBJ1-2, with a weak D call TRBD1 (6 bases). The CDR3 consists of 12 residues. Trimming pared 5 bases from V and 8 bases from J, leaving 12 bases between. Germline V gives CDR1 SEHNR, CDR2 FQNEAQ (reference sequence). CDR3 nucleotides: TGTGCCAGCAGCCCCGGACAGTTCGGCTACACCTTC. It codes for CASSPGQFGYTF.

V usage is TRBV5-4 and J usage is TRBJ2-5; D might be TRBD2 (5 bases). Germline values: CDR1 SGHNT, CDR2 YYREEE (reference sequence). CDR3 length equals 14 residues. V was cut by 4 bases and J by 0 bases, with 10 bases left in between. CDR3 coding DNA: TGTGCCAGCAGCGGGTGGGAGTACCAAGAGACCCAGTACTTC. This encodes CASSGWEYQETQYF.

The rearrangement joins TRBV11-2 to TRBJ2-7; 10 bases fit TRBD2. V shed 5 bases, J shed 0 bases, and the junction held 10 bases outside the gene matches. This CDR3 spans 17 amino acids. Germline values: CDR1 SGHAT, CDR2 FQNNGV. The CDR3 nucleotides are TGTGCCAGCAGCCGAGGAGCGGGAGGGGGTTTCTCCTACGAGCAGTACTTC. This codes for CASSRGAGGGFSYEQYF. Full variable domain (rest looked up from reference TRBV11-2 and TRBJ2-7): EAGVAQSPRYKIIEKRQSVAFWCNPISGHATLYWYQQILGQGPKLLIQFQNNGVVDDSQLPKDRFSAERLKGVDSTLKIQPAKLEDSAVYLCASSRGAGGGFSYEQYFGPGTRLTVT.

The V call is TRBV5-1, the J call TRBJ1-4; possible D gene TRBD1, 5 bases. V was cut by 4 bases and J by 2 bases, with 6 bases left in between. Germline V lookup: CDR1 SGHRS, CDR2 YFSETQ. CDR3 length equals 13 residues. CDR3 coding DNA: TGCGCCAGCAGCCAGGGCACTAATGAAAAACTGTTTTTT. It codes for CASSQGTNEKLFF.